The sequence of this T cell receptor (beta chain) was determined in a study of CD8+CD57+ T cells in acquired aplastic anemia. Study background: The mean DNA yield obtained from sorted CD4+ and CD8+ cells came to around 3 ug. Study-level findings and limits: Patients and controls turned out to have around 29 CD8+ CDR3 sequences in common.

Genomic DNA was employed as the template in profiling TCR beta VDJ and CDR3. TCRdb re-derived calls from the reads in MiXCR, one entry per CDR3 protein. The sample contains about half a million distinct CDR3 sequences, around 30% of which appear only once. J gave up 4 bases and V 11 bases, and 16 bases lay outside the gene matches. The CDR3 runs 19 residues. Germline values: CDR1 LNHDA, CDR2 SQIVND (reference sequence). Details on this clonotype: The antigen is unknown. This likely comes from a read error, as the CDR3 has no conserved phenylalanine or tryptophan at its end.

Sequenced patients had shown CD8+CD57+ cell expansion by flow cytometry. Blood sampling was performed on the patients, and none of them had received therapy by then. Sequenced input: sorted CD4+, CD8+, or CD8+CD57+ T cells (not recorded which) from PBMCs. This clonotype was obtained from a human donor with aplastic anemia. The J gene is TRBJ2-2, the V gene TRBV19; 16 bases line up with TRBD2. The DNA of the CDR3 is TGTGCCTCGCGAACCCTGGGACTAGCGGGAGGGCCGGTCACCGGGGAGCTGTTTTCT. Protein product: CASRTLGLAGGPVTGELFS.